The clone carrying this T cell receptor beta chain was found many times. The antigen is undetermined. The CDR3 is made up of 13 amino acids. The trim removed 8 bases at V and 0 bases at J, leaving 3 bases unmatched. The entry originates in a study of CD8 T cells in ankylosing spondylitis. Broader study findings: Some of the motif variants had earlier been found in reactive arthritis patients' fluid and blood. It was reported that disease-linked clones were significantly enriched in matched ankylosing spondylitis synovial fluid. A motif in TCR beta, a set of about 8 highly homologous variants, appeared characteristic of ankylosing spondylitis blood.

Researchers built TCR beta libraries using quantitative 5'-RACE with molecular barcodes. Via MiXCR, TCRdb re-called the 5' RACE reads, giving one row per CDR3 protein. The sample holds roughly 130,000 distinct CDR3 sequences; roughly 15% are singletons and the top ten take 2.5% to 3%. The specimen was blood, either unsorted or a sorted T cell fraction (not recorded which). The rearrangement links TRBV12-3 or TRBV12-4 to TRBJ1-1; the match to TRBD1 covers 7 bases. This receptor was taken from a female donor with ankylosing spondylitis or in good health (not recorded which). The CDR3 DNA reads as TGTGCCAGCGCGGGACAGCTGAACACTGAAGCTTTCTTT. It yields the protein CASAGQLNTEAFF.